The 5 T cell receptor beta chains in this list originate from one sample, sequenced in a study of cytomegalovirus exposure and HLA in healthy donors. PCR amplification relied on 60 Vbeta primers (plus 13 Jbeta primers). Profiling relied on immunoSEQ multiplex PCR, and the TCRdb table lists in-frame clones only, not all of them. The sample has about 140,000 clones, roughly 73% seen once. Sequenced sample: PBMCs. Every receptor here comes from a man aged 18 to 35 in good health and CMV-seropositive.

The gene calls are TRBV2 and TRBJ1-1; D possibly corresponds to TRBD1 (5 bases). The CDR3 loop spans 10 amino acids. The ends were cut back, 11 bases at V and 7 bases at J, with 11 bases in the middle. Germline V gene lookup returns CDR1 SNHLY and CDR2 FYNNEI. The chain's CDR3 is CAGLDSEAFF. The CDR3 DNA reads as TGTGCCGGTTTAGACAGTGAAGCTTTCTTT.

This chain links TRBV19 with TRBJ1-1; 7 nucleotides match TRBD1. Germline CDR1 is LNHDA and CDR2 is SQIVND (reference sequence). The CDR3 runs 16 residues. Trimming took 5 bases from V and 4 from J; bases not matched to a gene: 13. The CDR3 bases are TGTGCCAGTAGTTCTCAGGGATACAGGGGCCCCACTGAAGCTTTCTTT. Translated, it gives CASSSQGYRGPTEAFF.

The CDR3 nucleotides read TGTGCCAGCAAACACCCCGGACAGCCTAACACCGGGGAGCTGTTTTTT. Its translation is CASKHPGQPNTGELFF. The chain joins TRBV2 to TRBJ2-2; D might be TRBD1 (6 bases). V lost 7 bases to trimming and J lost 2 bases, with 17 bases between them. This CDR3 comprises 16 residues. In germline, CDR1 is SNHLY, CDR2 FYNNEI.

The chain is built from TRBV15 and TRBJ2-3; 8 nucleotides align to TRBD2. CDR1 is LNHNV and CDR2 is YYDKDF in the germline V gene (reference sequence). This CDR3 contains 14 residues. Trimming cost V 1 base and J 6 bases; bases outside gene matches: 3. The CDR3 DNA reads as TGTGCCACCAGCAGAGGAATAGCGGGGGATACGCAGTATTTT. This sequence encodes CATSRGIAGDTQYF.

V is TRBV19 and J is TRBJ2-2, with 13 bases that match TRBD2. Germline V gene lookup returns CDR1 LNHDA and CDR2 SQIVND (reference sequence). The CDR3 sequence is 17 residues long. After removal of 6 bases from V and 4 bases from J, the junction contained 8 bases not matched to a gene. The CDR3 is CASRWTSGRTSTGELFF. In nucleotides, the CDR3 is TGTGCCAGTAGGTGGACTAGCGGGAGAACGAGCACCGGGGAGCTGTTTTTT.